This T cell receptor beta chain appears in the sequencing data of a study of cytotoxic CD8 clonotypes in ibrutinib-treated CLL. Whole-study context: Response material was collected after a median around 12 months of treatment, range 6 to 36. Productive templates per sample averaged approximately 250,000; productive rearrangements, about 89,000.

Study-wide findings and caveats: Baseline-level clonality went beyond age-matched healthy donors and moved in step with circulating CD8+ T-cell counts.

Details on this clone: Antigen unknown.

V was cut by 2 bases and J by 4 bases, with 11 bases left in between. Germline loops: CDR1 SEHNR, CDR2 FQNEAQ (reference sequence). This CDR3 has 15 residues. Produced via immunoSEQ multiplex PCR; TCRdb's table is partial and in-frame only. This table holds about 160,000 clones, around 84% found once. V is TRBV7-9 and J is TRBJ2-2, with TRBD2 as a possible D gene (5 bases). Sequencing was performed on PBMCs, taken after 12 months of ibrutinib treatment. The sequence was obtained from a human donor with chronic lymphocytic leukemia. The CDR3, as DNA: TGTGCCAGCAGCTTAAGGGTCCGGGGCACCGGGGAGCTGTTTTTT. Translating it yields CASSLRVRGTGELFF.